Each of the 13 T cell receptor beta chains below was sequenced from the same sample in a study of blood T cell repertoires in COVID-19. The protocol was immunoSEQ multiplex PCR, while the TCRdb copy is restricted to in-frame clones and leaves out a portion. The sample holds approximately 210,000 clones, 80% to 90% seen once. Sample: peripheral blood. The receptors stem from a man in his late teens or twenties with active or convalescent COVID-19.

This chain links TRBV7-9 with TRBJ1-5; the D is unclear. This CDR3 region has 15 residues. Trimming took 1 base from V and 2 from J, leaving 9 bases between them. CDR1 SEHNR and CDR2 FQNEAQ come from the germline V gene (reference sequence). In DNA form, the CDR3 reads TGTGCCAGCAGCTTAGGTAGTTCGGGCAATCAGCCCCAGCATTTT. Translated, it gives CASSLGSSGNQPQHF.

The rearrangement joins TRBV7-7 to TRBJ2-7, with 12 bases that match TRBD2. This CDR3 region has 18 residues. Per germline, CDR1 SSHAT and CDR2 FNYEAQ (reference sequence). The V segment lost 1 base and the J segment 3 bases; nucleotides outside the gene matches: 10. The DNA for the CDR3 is TGTGCCAGCAGCTTAGGATCCGCGACTAGCGGGGGACACTACGAGCAGTACTTC. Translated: CASSLGSATSGGHYEQYF.

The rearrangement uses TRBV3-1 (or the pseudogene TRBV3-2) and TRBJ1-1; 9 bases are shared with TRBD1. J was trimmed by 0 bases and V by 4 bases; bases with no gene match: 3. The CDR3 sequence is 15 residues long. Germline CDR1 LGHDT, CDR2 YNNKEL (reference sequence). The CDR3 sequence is CASSLTGGMNTEAFF. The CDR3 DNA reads TGTGCCAGCAGCCTCACAGGGGGCATGAACACTGAAGCTTTCTTT.

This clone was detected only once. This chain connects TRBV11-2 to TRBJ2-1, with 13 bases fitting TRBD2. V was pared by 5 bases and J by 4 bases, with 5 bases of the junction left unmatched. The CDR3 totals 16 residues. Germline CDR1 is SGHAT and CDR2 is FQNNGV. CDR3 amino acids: CASSRRLAGGYNEQFF. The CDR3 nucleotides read TGTGCCAGCAGCAGAAGACTAGCGGGAGGATACAATGAGCAGTTCTTC.

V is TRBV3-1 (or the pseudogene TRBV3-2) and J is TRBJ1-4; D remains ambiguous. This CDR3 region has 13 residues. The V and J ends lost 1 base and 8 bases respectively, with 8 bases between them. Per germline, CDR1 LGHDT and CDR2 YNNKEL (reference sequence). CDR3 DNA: TGTGCCAGCAGCCAAGGGTCCGCGGAAAAACTGTTTTTT. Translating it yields CASSQGSAEKLFF.

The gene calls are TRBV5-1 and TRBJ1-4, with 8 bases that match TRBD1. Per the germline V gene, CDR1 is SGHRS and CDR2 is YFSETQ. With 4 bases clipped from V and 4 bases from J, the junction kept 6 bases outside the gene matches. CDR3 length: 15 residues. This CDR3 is CASSGGQGNNEKLFF. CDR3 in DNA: TGCGCCAGCAGCGGAGGACAGGGAAATAATGAAAAACTGTTTTTT.

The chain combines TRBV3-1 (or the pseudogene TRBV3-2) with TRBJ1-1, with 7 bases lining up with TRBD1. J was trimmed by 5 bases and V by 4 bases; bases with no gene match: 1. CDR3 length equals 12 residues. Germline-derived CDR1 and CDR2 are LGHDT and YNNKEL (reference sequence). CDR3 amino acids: CASSPTGTEAFF. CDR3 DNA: TGTGCCAGCAGCCCGACAGGGACTGAAGCTTTCTTT.

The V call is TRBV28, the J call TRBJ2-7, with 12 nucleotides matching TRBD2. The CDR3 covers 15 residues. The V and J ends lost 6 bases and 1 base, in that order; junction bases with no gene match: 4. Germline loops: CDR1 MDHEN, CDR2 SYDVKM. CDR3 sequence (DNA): TGTGCCAGCAGGATCGGACTAGCGGGGTCCTACGAGCAGTACTTC. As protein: CASRIGLAGSYEQYF. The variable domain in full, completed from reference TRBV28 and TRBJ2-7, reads DVKVTQSSRYLVKRTGEKVFLECVQDMDHENMFWYRQDPGLGLRLIYFSYDVKMKEKGDIPEGYSVSREKKERFSLILESASTNQTSMYLCASRIGLAGSYEQYFGPGTRLTVT.

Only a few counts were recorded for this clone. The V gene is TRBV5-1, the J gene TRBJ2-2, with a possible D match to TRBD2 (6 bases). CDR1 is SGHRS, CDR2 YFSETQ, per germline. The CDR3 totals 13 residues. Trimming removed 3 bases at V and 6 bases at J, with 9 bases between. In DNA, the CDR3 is TGCGCCAGCAGCTCTGGGACTGCCGGGGAGCTGTTTTTT. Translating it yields CASSSGTAGELFF.

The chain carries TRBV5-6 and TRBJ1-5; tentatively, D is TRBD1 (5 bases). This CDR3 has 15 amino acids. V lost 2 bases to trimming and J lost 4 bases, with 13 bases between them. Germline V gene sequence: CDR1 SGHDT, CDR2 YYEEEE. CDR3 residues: CASSLRGSRNQPQHF. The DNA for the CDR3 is TGTGCCAGCAGCTTAAGGGGAAGCAGGAATCAGCCCCAGCATTTT. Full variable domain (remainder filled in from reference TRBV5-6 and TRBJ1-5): DAGVTQSPTHLIKTRGQQVTLRCSPKSGHDTVSWYQQALGQGPQFIFQYYEEEERQRGNFPDRFSGHQFPNYSSELNVNALLLGDSALYLCASSLRGSRNQPQHFGDGTRLSIL.

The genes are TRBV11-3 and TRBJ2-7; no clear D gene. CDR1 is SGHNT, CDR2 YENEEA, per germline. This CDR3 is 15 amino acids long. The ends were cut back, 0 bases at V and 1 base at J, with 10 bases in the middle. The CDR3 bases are TGTGCCAGCAGCTTAGATCGTCCACATTCCTACGAGCAGTACTTC. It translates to CASSLDRPHSYEQYF.

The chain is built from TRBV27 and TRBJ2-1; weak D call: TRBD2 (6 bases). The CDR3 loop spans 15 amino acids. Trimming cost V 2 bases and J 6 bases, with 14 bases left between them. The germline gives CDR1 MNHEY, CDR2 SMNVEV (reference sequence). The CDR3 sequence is CASSLNGRAPNEQFF. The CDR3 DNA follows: TGTGCCAGCAGTTTAAACGGGAGAGCACCCAATGAGCAGTTCTTC.

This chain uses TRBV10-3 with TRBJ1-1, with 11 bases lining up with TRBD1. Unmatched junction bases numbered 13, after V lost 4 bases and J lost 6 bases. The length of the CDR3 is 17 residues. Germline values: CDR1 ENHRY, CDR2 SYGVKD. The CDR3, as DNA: TGTGCCATCAGTGCCAAAACTTCCGGGACAGGGGGAGCTGAAGCTTTCTTT. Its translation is CAISAKTSGTGGAEAFF.